This TCR beta chain was recovered during a study of CD8 T cells in Susac syndrome. General study points: By the study's own acknowledgment, its TCR sequencing and HLA analysis included relatively few individuals.

Details on this clonotype: Its antigen is undetermined.

Germline V gene lookup returns CDR1 PRHDT and CDR2 FYEKMQ (reference sequence). This CDR3 has 15 amino acids. Trimming removed 6 bases from V and 0 bases from J, with 15 bases in between. With random hexamers, reverse transcription was performed on about 0.45 to 1 ug of RNA. Coverage of TCR beta CDR3 amplification by immunoSEQ multiplex PCR extended to 54 Vbeta and 13 Jbeta. TCRdb used MiXCR to reprocess the immunoSEQ multiplex PCR reads, holding one entry per CDR3 protein. The sample lists about 400,000 distinct CDR3 sequences; approximately 85% were seen once. Material: CD8+ T cells from PBMCs. V and J are TRBV13 and TRBJ2-7; a weak D match, TRBD2 (5 bases). The clonotype was recovered from a human donor with multiple sclerosis. The CDR3 DNA reads TGTGCCAGCAGTCGATCGGGGTCCGGCTCCTACGAGCAGTACTTC. Translated, it gives CASSRSGSGSYEQYF.